The sequence of this T cell receptor (beta chain) was determined in a study of cytomegalovirus exposure and HLA in healthy donors. Study observations and caveats: Follow-up analysis seemed to connect common viral pathogens with several of the most significant clusters identified. Later findings reportedly placed an Asian-associated ancestry cluster below the approximately 650-donor mean for N-insertions. Most TCR sequences were rare, but some public TCRs occurred in many donors.

As for this clone: Its antigen is unknown.

The CDR3 is 14 residues long. Germline V gene data show CDR1 as SEHNR and CDR2 as FQNEAQ (reference sequence). Deletions cut 5 bases from V and 5 bases from J, with 16 bases between. The PCR was carried out with 60 Vbeta primers and 13 Jbeta primers. The protocol was immunoSEQ multiplex PCR, while the TCRdb copy is restricted to in-frame clones and leaves out a portion. The sample table sets out 63,000 or so clones. Material: PBMCs. The gene calls are TRBV7-9 and TRBJ2-7; D is unclear. This TCR came from a boy between 10 and 17 years old in good health and CMV-seronegative. The CDR3: CASSNNNDFNEQYF. Here the CDR3 DNA reads TGTGCCAGCAGCAATAACAACGATTTCAACGAGCAGTACTTC.